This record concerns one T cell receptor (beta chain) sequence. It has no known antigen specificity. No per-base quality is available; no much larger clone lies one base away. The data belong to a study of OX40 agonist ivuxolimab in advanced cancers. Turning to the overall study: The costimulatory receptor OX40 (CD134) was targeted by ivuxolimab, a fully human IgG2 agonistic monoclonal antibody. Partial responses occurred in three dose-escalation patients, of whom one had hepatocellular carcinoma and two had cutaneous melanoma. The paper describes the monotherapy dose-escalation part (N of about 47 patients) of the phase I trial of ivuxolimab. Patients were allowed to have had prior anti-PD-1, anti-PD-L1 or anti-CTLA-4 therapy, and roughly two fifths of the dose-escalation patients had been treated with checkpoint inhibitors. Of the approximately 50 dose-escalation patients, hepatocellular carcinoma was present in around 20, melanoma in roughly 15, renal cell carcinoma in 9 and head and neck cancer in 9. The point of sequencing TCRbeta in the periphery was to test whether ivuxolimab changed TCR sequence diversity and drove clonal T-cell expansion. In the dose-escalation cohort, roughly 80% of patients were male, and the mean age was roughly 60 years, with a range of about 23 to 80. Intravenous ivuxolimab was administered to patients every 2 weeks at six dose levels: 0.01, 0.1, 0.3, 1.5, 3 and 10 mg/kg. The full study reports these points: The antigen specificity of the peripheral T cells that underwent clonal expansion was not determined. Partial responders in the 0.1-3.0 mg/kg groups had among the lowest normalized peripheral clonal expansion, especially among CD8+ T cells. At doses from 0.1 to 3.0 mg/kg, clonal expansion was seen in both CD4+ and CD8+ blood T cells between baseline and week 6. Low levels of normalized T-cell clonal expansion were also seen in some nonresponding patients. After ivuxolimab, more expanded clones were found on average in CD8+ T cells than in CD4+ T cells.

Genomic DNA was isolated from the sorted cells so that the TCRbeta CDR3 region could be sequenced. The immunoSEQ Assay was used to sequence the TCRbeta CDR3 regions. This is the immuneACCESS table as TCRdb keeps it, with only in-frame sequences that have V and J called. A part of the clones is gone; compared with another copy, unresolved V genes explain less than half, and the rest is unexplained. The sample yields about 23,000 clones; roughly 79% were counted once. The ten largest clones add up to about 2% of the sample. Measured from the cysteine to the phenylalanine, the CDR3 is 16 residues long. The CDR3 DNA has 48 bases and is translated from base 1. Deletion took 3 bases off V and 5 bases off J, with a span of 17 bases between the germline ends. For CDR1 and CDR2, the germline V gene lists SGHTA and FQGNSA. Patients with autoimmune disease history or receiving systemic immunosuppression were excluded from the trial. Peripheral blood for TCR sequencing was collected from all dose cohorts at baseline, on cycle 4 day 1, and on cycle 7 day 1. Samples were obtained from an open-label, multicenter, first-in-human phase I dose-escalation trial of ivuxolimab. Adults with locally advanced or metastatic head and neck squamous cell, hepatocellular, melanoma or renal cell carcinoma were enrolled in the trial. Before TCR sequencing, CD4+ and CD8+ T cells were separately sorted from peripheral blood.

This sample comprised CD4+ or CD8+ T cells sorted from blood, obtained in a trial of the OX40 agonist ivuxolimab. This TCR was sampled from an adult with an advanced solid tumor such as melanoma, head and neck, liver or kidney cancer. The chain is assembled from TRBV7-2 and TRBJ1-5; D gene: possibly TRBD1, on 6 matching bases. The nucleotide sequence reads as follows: TGTGCCAGCAGCTTGCCACAGGGTTACGGGGATCAGCCCCAGCATTTT. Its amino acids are CASSLPQGYGDQPQHF.